The next 31 T cell receptor beta chains were all read from a single sample in a study of blood T cell repertoires in COVID-19. Generated by immunoSEQ multiplex PCR, the TCRdb table keeps only in-frame clones and is missing some. The sample contains roughly 120,000 clones, around 74% of which appear only once. Sequences were obtained from peripheral blood. These receptors originate from a man older than 75 with COVID-19, enrolled during active disease.

The chain joins TRBV27 to TRBJ2-4; TRBD2 is a possible D gene (5 bases). The V and J ends lost 5 bases and 1 base respectively, with 15 bases between them. The germline CDR1 and CDR2 sequences are MNHEY and SMNVEV (reference sequence). There are 16 residues in the CDR3. The CDR3 loop is CASSTKGDSAKNIQYF. The CDR3 coding sequence is TGTGCCAGCAGTACCAAGGGAGACTCCGCCAAAAACATTCAGTACTTC.

In its sample, this clone was seen a few times. The chain uses TRBV28 and TRBJ1-5; 8 nucleotides agree with TRBD1. Germline V gene data show CDR1 as MDHEN and CDR2 as SYDVKM. With 2 bases clipped from V and 1 base from J, the junction kept 1 base outside the gene matches. There are 15 residues in the CDR3. CDR3 bases: TGTGCCAGCAGTTTAGGGGACAGGAGCAATCAGCCCCAGCATTTT. This translates into CASSLGDRSNQPQHF.

This sequence joins TRBV19 and TRBJ2-6, with TRBD1 as a possible D gene (5 bases). CDR1 and CDR2 (germline): LNHDA, SQIVND (reference sequence). The CDR3 sequence is 14 residues long. V lost 6 bases and J 4 bases, leaving 10 bases between the germline ends. The CDR3 reads CASRGVSGANVLTF. The CDR3 nucleotides are TGTGCCAGTAGAGGGGTATCCGGGGCCAACGTCCTGACTTTC.

V and J are TRBV11-1 and TRBJ2-5; the match to TRBD2 covers 11 bases. This CDR3 comprises 16 residues. Per the germline V gene, CDR1 is SGHAT and CDR2 is FQDESV (reference sequence). V shed 4 bases, J shed 5 bases, and the junction held 9 bases outside the gene matches. The CDR3 DNA follows: TGTGCCAGCAGCTCAAGGACTAGCGGGTCGCGGGAGACCCAGTACTTC. This translates into CASSSRTSGSRETQYF. Variable domain in full (rest from reference TRBV11-1 and TRBJ2-5): EAEVAQSPRYKITEKSQAVAFWCDPISGHATLYWYRQILGQGPELLVQFQDESVVDDSQLPKDRFSAERLKGVDSTLKIQPAELGDSAMYLCASSSRTSGSRETQYFGPGTRLLVL.

V usage is TRBV10-3 and J usage is TRBJ2-1, with 12 bases fitting TRBD2. Per the germline V gene, CDR1 is ENHRY and CDR2 is SYGVKD. J lost 5 bases, V lost 7 bases, and 3 bases had no gene match. The CDR3 consists of 14 residues. The CDR3 sequence: CAIKRLAGDNEQFF. DNA of the CDR3: TGTGCCATCAAGAGACTAGCGGGAGACAATGAGCAGTTCTTC.

The chain recombines TRBV6-2 or TRBV6-3 with TRBJ1-5, with no clear D. The V gene lost 2 bases and the J gene lost 5 bases, with 4 bases spanning the gap. Germline CDR1 is MNHEY and CDR2 is SVGEGT. The length of the CDR3 is 12 residues. The CDR3 DNA sequence: TGTGCCAGCAGTTACCGGGATCAGCCCCAGCATTTT. Its translation: CASSYRDQPQHF.

This clone has a handful of counts. This chain links TRBV27 with TRBJ2-7; possibly TRBD1 for D (6 bases). The length of the CDR3 is 13 residues. CDR1 is MNHEY, CDR2 SMNVEV, per germline (reference sequence). Trimming left V 3 bases short and J 3 bases short, with 9 bases between. DNA of the CDR3: TGTGCCAGCAGTTTCGGACAGAACTACGAGCAGTACTTC. Encoded protein: CASSFGQNYEQYF.

The rearrangement joins TRBV13 to TRBJ1-2, with D uncertain. Trimming took 4 bases from V and 7 from J, leaving 19 bases between them. Germline loops: CDR1 PRHDT, CDR2 FYEKMQ (reference sequence). The CDR3 length is 15 residues. The CDR3 sequence is CASSSPGDLIGGYTF. As DNA, the CDR3 is TGTGCCAGCAGCTCCCCGGGAGACCTCATAGGTGGCTACACCTTC.

The chain couples TRBV29-1 to TRBJ1-1; the match to TRBD1 covers 8 bases. V shed 8 bases and J 5 bases; nucleotides not matched to a gene: 13. Germline CDR1 and CDR2: SQVTM and ANQGSEA. The CDR3 has 14 residues. The DNA of the CDR3 is TGCAGCTATGGGGCAGGGGGCCGAGGGACTGAAGCTTTCTTT. Its protein is CSYGAGGRGTEAFF.

The chain links TRBV7-3 to TRBJ2-2; 9 positions match TRBD1. V shed 3 bases, J shed 4 bases, and the junction held 3 bases outside the gene matches. Looked up from germline, CDR1 is SGHTA and CDR2 is FQGTGA. The CDR3 is 15 amino acids. CDR3 in DNA: TGTGCCAGCAGCTTTGCGGACAGGGGCACCGGGGAGCTGTTTTTT. Encoded protein: CASSFADRGTGELFF.

This clone was detected a few times. This chain connects TRBV5-1 to TRBJ2-3, with TRBD1 matching over 8 bases. The length of the CDR3 is 14 residues. The germline gives CDR1 SGHRS, CDR2 YFSETQ. Trimming removed 1 base from V and 5 bases from J; junction bases left unmatched: 3. CDR3 region: CASSLLQGGDTQYF. The CDR3 DNA sequence: TGCGCCAGCAGCTTGTTACAGGGGGGAGATACGCAGTATTTT.

The V gene is TRBV24-1, the J gene TRBJ2-1, with D hard to call. Trimming cost V 0 bases and J 9 bases, with 5 bases left between them. The CDR3 runs to 12 residues. Germline lookup yields CDR1 KGHDR and CDR2 SFDVKD. For the CDR3, the DNA is TGTGCCACCAGTGATTTGTTCGGTGAGCAGTTCTTC. Amino acid sequence: CATSDLFGEQFF.

The rearrangement uses TRBV7-9 and TRBJ2-1, with 7 bases lining up with TRBD2. Unmatched junction bases numbered 5, after V lost 4 bases and J lost 5 bases. Germline CDR1 SEHNR, CDR2 FQNEAQ (reference sequence). The CDR3 runs to 14 residues. CDR3 in amino acids: CASSSSGTDNEQFF. DNA of the CDR3: TGTGCCAGCAGCTCTAGCGGCACTGACAATGAGCAGTTCTTC.

This rearrangement joins TRBV2 to TRBJ2-3; the match to TRBD1 covers 9 bases. CDR3 length: 15 amino acids. Germline trimming cut 5 bases from V and 5 bases from J; bases unmatched to any gene: 8. Germline CDR1 reads SNHLY; CDR2 reads FYNNEI. The CDR3 nucleotides are TGTGCCAGCAGTACTCAAGGGACAGGGAAAGATACGCAGTATTTT. It translates to CASSTQGTGKDTQYF.

V and J are TRBV4-1 and TRBJ1-2, with TRBD1 as a possible D gene (5 bases). This CDR3 has 14 amino acids. Trimming took off 4 bases at V and 5 bases at J, with 14 bases between the two ends. The germline CDR1 and CDR2 sequences are MGHRA and YSYEKL. The CDR3 here is CASSPSGNGYGYTF. The CDR3 DNA reads TGCGCCAGCAGCCCTTCAGGGAATGGGTATGGCTACACCTTC.

The chain employs TRBV9 and TRBJ2-7; 7 bases fit TRBD2. This CDR3 contains 15 residues. The germline V gene encodes CDR1 SGDLS and CDR2 YYNGEE. Losses at the gene ends were 4 bases for V and 3 bases for J; bases not matched to a gene: 10. The CDR3 loop reads CASSPRVLANYEQYF. Written as DNA, the CDR3 is TGTGCCAGCAGCCCCCGGGTACTAGCGAACTACGAGCAGTACTTC. Supplemented by reference TRBV9 and TRBJ2-7, the full variable domain reads DSGVTQTPKHLITATGQRVTLRCSPRSGDLSVYWYQQSLDQGLQFLIQYYNGEERAKGNILERFSAQQFPDLHSELNLSSLELGDSALYFCASSPRVLANYEQYFGPGTRLTVT.

The chain couples TRBV4-1 to TRBJ2-7; 7 nucleotides line up with TRBD2. Germline V lookup: CDR1 MGHRA, CDR2 YSYEKL. The CDR3 totals 14 residues. V was pared by 1 base and J by 5 bases, with 5 bases of the junction left unmatched. The CDR3 sequence: CASSQGLAEDEQYF. The CDR3 DNA reads TGCGCCAGCAGCCAAGGCCTAGCGGAAGACGAGCAGTACTTC.

The rearrangement links TRBV5-1 to TRBJ1-5; D is unresolved. V lost 2 bases, J lost 5 bases, and 14 bases lay in between. From germline, CDR1 is SGHRS and CDR2 YFSETQ. This CDR3 contains 15 residues. CDR3 nucleotides: TGCGCCAGCAGCTTAGAGGGTCTCGTGCATCAGCCCCAGCATTTT. It specifies CASSLEGLVHQPQHF.

V gene TRBV5-1 combines with J gene TRBJ2-7; 8 bases line up with TRBD1. V gave up 4 bases and J gave up 5 bases; unmatched junction bases: 5. Per the germline V gene, CDR1 is SGHRS and CDR2 is YFSETQ. This CDR3 has 13 amino acids. The CDR3 loop is CASSKDRVNEQYF. DNA for the CDR3: TGCGCCAGCAGCAAGGACAGGGTAAACGAGCAGTACTTC.

V is TRBV4-1 and J is TRBJ2-7; maybe TRBD1 (5 bases). Trimming shortened V by 0 bases and J by 0 bases, and 12 bases separated the two germline ends. The CDR3 loop spans 16 amino acids. CDR1 is MGHRA, CDR2 YSYEKL, per germline. Here the CDR3 reads CASSQEGLGSSYEQYF. Written as DNA, the CDR3 is TGCGCCAGCAGCCAAGAGGGGCTCGGGTCCTCCTACGAGCAGTACTTC.

J is TRBJ2-3 and V is TRBV5-1, with 10 bases matching TRBD2. This CDR3 is 16 amino acids long. Germline lookup yields CDR1 SGHRS and CDR2 YFSETQ. J was trimmed by 6 bases and V by 0 bases; bases with no gene match: 7. In DNA form, the CDR3 reads TGCGCCAGCAGCTTGGCGGAGCGGGAGGGCAGGGATACGCAGTATTTT. Protein sequence: CASSLAEREGRDTQYF.

The rearrangement uses TRBV5-4 and TRBJ2-2, with 9 bases identical to TRBD2. CDR1 and CDR2 (germline): SGHNT, YYREEE (reference sequence). This CDR3 is 16 amino acids long. Trimming removed 4 bases from V and 4 bases from J; junction bases left unmatched: 8. This chain's CDR3 is CASSNGLARTTGELFF. CDR3 DNA: TGTGCCAGCAGCAATGGACTAGCGCGGACCACCGGGGAGCTGTTTTTT.

The V and J genes are TRBV5-1 and TRBJ2-1, with 7 nucleotides matching TRBD2. The germline V gene has CDR1 SGHRS and CDR2 YFSETQ. Trimming at V came to 4 bases and at J to 1 base, leaving 5 bases not matched to a gene. The CDR3 contains 15 residues. The CDR3 here is CASSHGLVSYNEQFF. The CDR3 bases are TGCGCCAGCAGCCACGGACTAGTGTCCTACAATGAGCAGTTCTTC.

This chain uses TRBV7-9 with TRBJ1-1, with 10 nucleotides matching TRBD1. In germline, CDR1 is SEHNR, CDR2 FQNEAQ (reference sequence). This CDR3 contains 14 residues. V was clipped by 5 bases and J by 5 bases; unmatched bases: 5. The CDR3 DNA sequence: TGTGCCAGCAGCACGACAGGGGGCGTAACTGAAGCTTTCTTT. Protein: CASSTTGGVTEAFF.

This rearrangement joins TRBV5-4 to TRBJ2-3; 10 bases match TRBD1. In germline, CDR1 is SGHNT, CDR2 YYREEE (reference sequence). V was clipped by 4 bases and J by 0 bases; unmatched bases: 11. This CDR3 contains 18 residues. In DNA form, the CDR3 reads TGTGCCAGCAGCCCCTGGACAGGGGGGGCGACTAGCACAGATACGCAGTATTTT. It codes for CASSPWTGGATSTDTQYF.

This clone was observed once. V gene TRBV19 combines with J gene TRBJ2-1, with TRBD2 identical over 10 bases. Trimming removed 6 bases from V and 7 bases from J; junction bases left unmatched: 6. Germline V CDR1 and CDR2: LNHDA, SQIVND (reference sequence). The CDR3 sequence is 14 residues long. CDR3 DNA sequence: TGTGCCAGTAGCCTACTAGCGGGGACTAATGAGCAGTTCTTC. Protein: CASSLLAGTNEQFF. The full variable domain, its missing parts supplied by reference TRBV19 and TRBJ2-1, is DGGITQSPKYLFRKEGQNVTLSCEQNLNHDAMYWYRQDPGQGLRLIYYSQIVNDFQKGDIAEGYSVSREKKESFPLTVTSAQKNPTAFYLCASSLLAGTNEQFFGPGTRLTVL.

The chain employs TRBV7-9 and TRBJ1-6; D unresolved. Trimming removed 11 bases from V and 7 bases from J, with 15 bases in between. Germline assignment: CDR1 SEHNR and CDR2 FQNEAQ (reference sequence). The CDR3 has 13 amino acids. The CDR3 loop reads CASKVTRNSPLHF. DNA for the CDR3: TGTGCCTCCAAAGTCACGCGGAATTCACCCCTCCACTTT.

This clone was recorded a few times. The genes are TRBV6-4 and TRBJ2-1; 9 bases align to TRBD2. J lost 12 bases, V lost 2 bases, and 11 bases had no gene match. Germline V gives CDR1 MRHNA, CDR2 SNTAGT. This CDR3 is built from 15 residues. CDR3 bases: TGTGCCAGCAGTGACGGGACTAGCCCAAAAGGTCGGCAGTTCTTC. Amino acid sequence: CASSDGTSPKGRQFF.

The CDR3: CAISTGDTEAFF. For the CDR3, the DNA is TGTGCCATCAGTACAGGGGACACTGAAGCTTTCTTT. The V gene is TRBV10-3, the J gene TRBJ1-1; 7 bases are shared with TRBD1. Unmatched junction bases numbered 0, after V lost 5 bases and J lost 3 bases. From germline, CDR1 is ENHRY and CDR2 SYGVKD. This CDR3 is 12 amino acids long.

This sequence joins TRBV28 and TRBJ2-7, with TRBD2 identical over 8 bases. The V gene's germline CDR1 is MDHEN and CDR2 SYDVKM. V dropped 5 bases and J dropped 5; count of bases not matched to a gene: 2. The CDR3 covers 12 residues. The DNA for the CDR3 is TGTGCCAGCAGTGTAGCGGGACACGAGCAGTACTTC. As protein: CASSVAGHEQYF. Combining the CDR3 with reference TRBV28 and TRBJ2-7 gives the whole variable domain DVKVTQSSRYLVKRTGEKVFLECVQDMDHENMFWYRQDPGLGLRLIYFSYDVKMKEKGDIPEGYSVSREKKERFSLILESASTNQTSMYLCASSVAGHEQYFGPGTRLTVT.

This clone appeared a few times. The chain is built from TRBV2 and TRBJ2-7; no reliable D call. CDR1 and CDR2 from the germline V gene are SNHLY and FYNNEI. Trimming took off 3 bases at V and 2 bases at J, with 11 bases between the two ends. CDR3 length equals 14 residues. CDR3 residues: CASSDRLTPYEQYF. CDR3 in DNA: TGTGCCAGCAGTGATCGCCTAACGCCCTACGAGCAGTACTTC.